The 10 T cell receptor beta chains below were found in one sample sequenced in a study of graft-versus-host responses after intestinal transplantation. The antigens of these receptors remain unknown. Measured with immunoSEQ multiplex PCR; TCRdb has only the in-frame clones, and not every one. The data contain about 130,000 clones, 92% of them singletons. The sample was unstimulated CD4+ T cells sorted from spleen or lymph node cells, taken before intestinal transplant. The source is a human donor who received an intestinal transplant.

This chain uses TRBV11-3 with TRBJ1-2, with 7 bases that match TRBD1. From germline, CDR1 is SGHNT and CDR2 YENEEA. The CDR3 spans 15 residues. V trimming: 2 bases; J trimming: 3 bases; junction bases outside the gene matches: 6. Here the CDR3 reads CASSLIRGQDYGYTF. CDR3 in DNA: TGTGCCAGCAGCTTAATAAGGGGGCAGGACTATGGCTACACCTTC.

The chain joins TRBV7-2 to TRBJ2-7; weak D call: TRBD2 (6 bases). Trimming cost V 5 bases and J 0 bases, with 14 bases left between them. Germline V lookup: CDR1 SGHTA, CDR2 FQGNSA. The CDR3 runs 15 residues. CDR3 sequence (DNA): TGTGCCAGCAGCCCCCTGGGGGGACTCTCCTACGAGCAGTACTTC. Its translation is CASSPLGGLSYEQYF.

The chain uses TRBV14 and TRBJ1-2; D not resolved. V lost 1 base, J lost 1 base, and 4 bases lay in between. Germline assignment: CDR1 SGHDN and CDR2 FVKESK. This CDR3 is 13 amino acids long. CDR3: CASSQGNNYGYTF. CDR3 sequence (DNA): TGTGCCAGCAGCCAAGGGAATAACTATGGCTACACCTTC.

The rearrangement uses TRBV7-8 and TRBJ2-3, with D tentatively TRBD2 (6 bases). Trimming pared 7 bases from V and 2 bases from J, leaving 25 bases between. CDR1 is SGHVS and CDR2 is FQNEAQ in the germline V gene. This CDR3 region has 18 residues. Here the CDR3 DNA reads TGTGCCAGCAACGAGGACCTTGTGGGGGGATCGACCACAGATACGCAGTATTTT. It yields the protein CASNEDLVGGSTTDTQYF.

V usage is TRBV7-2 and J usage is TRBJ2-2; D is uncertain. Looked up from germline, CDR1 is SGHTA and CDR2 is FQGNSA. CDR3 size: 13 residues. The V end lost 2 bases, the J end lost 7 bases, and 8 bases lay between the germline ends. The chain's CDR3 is CASSLKWLGELFF. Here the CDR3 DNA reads TGTGCCAGCAGCTTAAAGTGGCTCGGGGAGCTGTTTTTT.

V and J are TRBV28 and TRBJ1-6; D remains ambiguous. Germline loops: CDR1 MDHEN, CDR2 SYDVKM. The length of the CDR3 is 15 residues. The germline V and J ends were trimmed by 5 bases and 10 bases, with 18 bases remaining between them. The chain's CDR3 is CASSARQGKGSPLHF. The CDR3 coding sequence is TGTGCCAGCAGTGCCCGGCAAGGGAAAGGGTCACCCCTCCACTTT.

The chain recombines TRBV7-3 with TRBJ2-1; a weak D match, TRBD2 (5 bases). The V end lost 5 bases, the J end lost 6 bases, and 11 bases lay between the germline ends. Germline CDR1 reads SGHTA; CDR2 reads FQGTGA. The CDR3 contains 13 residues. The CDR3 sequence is CASSLGLPNEQFF. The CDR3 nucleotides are TGTGCCAGCAGCCTCGGACTCCCCAATGAGCAGTTCTTC.

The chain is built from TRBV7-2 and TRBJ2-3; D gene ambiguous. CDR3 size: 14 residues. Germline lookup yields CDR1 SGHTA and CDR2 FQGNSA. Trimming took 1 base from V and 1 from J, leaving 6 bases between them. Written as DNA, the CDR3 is TGTGCCAGCAGCTTAGTTTCGGGCACAGATACGCAGTATTTT. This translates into CASSLVSGTDTQYF.

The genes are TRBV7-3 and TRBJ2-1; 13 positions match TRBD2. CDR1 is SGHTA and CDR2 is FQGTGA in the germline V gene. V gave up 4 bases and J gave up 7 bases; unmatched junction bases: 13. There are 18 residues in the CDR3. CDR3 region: CASSSGTPGLAGRNEQFF. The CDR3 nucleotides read TGTGCCAGCAGCTCCGGTACCCCGGGACTAGCGGGACGAAATGAGCAGTTCTTC.

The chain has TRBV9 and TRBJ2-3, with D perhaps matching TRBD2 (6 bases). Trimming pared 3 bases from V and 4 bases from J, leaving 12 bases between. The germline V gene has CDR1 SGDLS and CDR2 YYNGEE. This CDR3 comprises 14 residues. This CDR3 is CASSASVEADTQYF. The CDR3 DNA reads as TGTGCCAGCAGCGCTAGCGTTGAGGCAGATACGCAGTATTTT. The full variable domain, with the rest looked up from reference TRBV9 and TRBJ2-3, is DSGVTQTPKHLITATGQRVTLRCSPRSGDLSVYWYQQSLDQGLQFLIQYYNGEERAKGNILERFSAQQFPDLHSELNLSSLELGDSALYFCASSASVEADTQYFGPGTRLTVL.